This record looks at one T cell receptor (beta chain) sequence and its context. Here immunoSEQ multiplex PCR was the method, and the copy in TCRdb shows in-frame clones only, minus some. This table holds roughly 73,000 clones, 75% to 90% found once. This sample stems from a study of blood T cell repertoires in COVID-19. Overall study context: The study drew acute and convalescent COVID-19 samples from the United States, Italy and Spain.

Germline values: CDR1 SGHTA, CDR2 FQGTGA. This CDR3 spans 13 amino acids. V was pared by 5 bases and J by 6 bases, with 14 bases between. The receptor's source is a man at least 80 years old with acute or convalescent COVID-19. Sequences were obtained from peripheral blood. The rearrangement joins TRBV7-3 to TRBJ2-7, with a weak D call TRBD2 (7 bases). The CDR3 sequence: CASSRGARGEQYF. The DNA for the CDR3 is TGTGCCAGCAGCCGGGGGGCTCGGGGCGAGCAGTACTTC. Full variable domain (outside the CDR3, taken from reference TRBV7-3 and TRBJ2-7): GAGVSQTPSNKVTEKGKYVELRCDPISGHTALYWYRQSLGQGPEFLIYFQGTGAADDSGLPNDRFFAVRPEGSVSTLKIQRTERGDSAVYLCASSRGARGEQYFGPGTRLTVT.